Presented here are 18 T cell receptor beta chains from one specimen sequenced in a study of T-cell reconstitution after alpha-beta-depleted transplantation in children. The library targeted TCRbeta and was prepared with unique molecular identifiers. One entry per CDR3 protein results from TCRdb running MiXCR on the PCR reads. The data show 700,000 to 850,000 distinct CDR3 sequences, under 20% seen once. Source: PBMCs, mostly from graft donor cells, taken 360 days after TCRalphabeta/CD19-depleted stem cell transplant. The origin of the receptors is a male patient under 18 who had a stem cell transplant for acute lymphoblastic leukemia, so the T cells may come from the graft donor.

This chain links TRBV7-8 with TRBJ2-7; D may be TRBD2 (5 bases). The V and J ends lost 0 bases and 0 bases respectively, with 12 bases between them. This CDR3 has 16 amino acids. Germline values: CDR1 SGHVS, CDR2 FQNEAQ. The DNA of the CDR3 is TGTGCCAGCAGCTTAGCAGCGTATCGGGACTCCTACGAGCAGTACTTC. Translating gives CASSLAAYRDSYEQYF.

This clonotype has only a few counts. The chain links TRBV20-1 to TRBJ2-7, with 15 bases that match TRBD2. In germline, CDR1 is DFQATT, CDR2 SNEGSKA (reference sequence). This CDR3 region has 20 residues. The trim removed 0 bases at V and 0 bases at J, leaving 12 bases unmatched. The CDR3 coding sequence is TGCAGTGCTAGAGATTCCCTGGGACTAGCGGGAGGAACTAGCTCCTACGAGCAGTACTTC. Translated, it gives CSARDSLGLAGGTSSYEQYF.

The rearrangement joins TRBV2 to TRBJ1-5; 9 nucleotides match TRBD1. V gave up 6 bases and J gave up 3 bases; unmatched junction bases: 9. Germline CDR1 reads SNHLY; CDR2 reads FYNNEI. The CDR3 length is 16 residues. Here the CDR3 reads CASRHRGTGYNQPQHF. The CDR3 nucleotides are TGTGCCAGCAGACACCGCGGGACAGGGTACAATCAGCCCCAGCATTTT.

A few counts support this clonotype. The chain carries TRBV29-1 and TRBJ2-1; 10 nucleotides match TRBD2. J gave up 8 bases and V 4 bases, and 5 bases lay outside the gene matches. Germline loops: CDR1 SQVTM, CDR2 ANQGSEA. The CDR3 contains 13 residues. The CDR3 loop reads CSVAPSGSYEQFF. The CDR3 DNA follows: TGCAGCGTTGCACCTAGCGGGAGCTATGAGCAGTTCTTC.

The chain combines TRBV28 with TRBJ2-7; no clear D gene. The CDR3 sequence is 19 residues long. Germline loops: CDR1 MDHEN, CDR2 SYDVKM. Trimming took off 2 bases at V and 3 bases at J, with 26 bases between the two ends. CDR3 sequence: CASSLIFDVGPRNDYEQYF. The CDR3 DNA sequence: TGTGCCAGCAGTTTAATTTTTGATGTGGGCCCTAGAAACGACTACGAGCAGTACTTC.

V is TRBV12-3 or TRBV12-4 and J is TRBJ2-3; D not resolved. V lost 2 bases and J 1 base, leaving 10 bases between the germline ends. This CDR3 is built from 15 residues. The CDR3 spells CASSLKGARTDTQYF. The CDR3 DNA reads as TGTGCCAGCAGTTTAAAGGGCGCCCGCACAGATACGCAGTATTTT.

The chain uses TRBV7-9 and TRBJ2-1; D unresolved. Germline CDR1 reads SEHNR; CDR2 reads FQNEAQ (reference sequence). The CDR3 consists of 13 residues. V lost 2 bases, J lost 6 bases, and 8 bases lay in between. CDR3 in DNA: TGTGCCAGCAGCTTACGGGCATCCAATGAGCAGTTCTTC. Translating gives CASSLRASNEQFF.

Many counts were recorded for this clonotype. The rearrangement joins TRBV7-7 to TRBJ2-3; D gene ambiguous. The CDR3 sequence is 15 residues long. V was pared by 2 bases and J by 2 bases, with 11 bases between. The germline CDR1 and CDR2 sequences are SSHAT and FNYEAQ (reference sequence). This CDR3 reads CASSLRALSTDTQYF. CDR3 nucleotide sequence: TGTGCCAGCAGCTTAAGGGCCCTATCCACAGATACGCAGTATTTT.

There are a few counts of this clonotype. The chain combines TRBV6-5 with TRBJ2-4, with 7 bases lining up with TRBD1. The CDR3 has 11 residues. After removal of 2 bases from V and 13 bases from J, the junction contained 2 bases not matched to a gene. The V gene's germline CDR1 is MNHEY and CDR2 SVGAGI. The CDR3 bases are TGTGCCAGCAGTTACGGGGGACAGCAGTACTTC. Translating it yields CASSYGGQQYF.

The rearrangement uses TRBV7-7 and TRBJ2-1, with unresolved D. The CDR3 is made up of 13 amino acids. Germline loops: CDR1 SSHAT, CDR2 FNYEAQ (reference sequence). V gave up 2 bases and J gave up 8 bases, with 10 bases separating them. The CDR3 region has the DNA TGTGCCAGCAGCTTATATGCTGCCGATGAGCAGTTCTTC. This codes for CASSLYAADEQFF. Drawing the rest from reference TRBV7-7 and TRBJ2-1, the complete variable domain is GAGVSQSPRYKVTKRGQDVTLRCDPISSHATLYWYQQALGQGPEFLTYFNYEAQPDKSGLPSDRFSAERPEGSISTLTIQRTEQRDSAMYRCASSLYAADEQFFGPGTRLTVL.

The chain joins TRBV12-3 or TRBV12-4 to TRBJ2-7; 16 bases fit TRBD2. V shed 5 bases, J shed 2 bases, and the junction held 6 bases outside the gene matches. This CDR3 has 17 residues. CDR3 in DNA: TGTGCCAGCAGTAAAATGGGACTAGCGGGAGGGCCCTACGAGCAGTACTTC. Residues: CASSKMGLAGGPYEQYF.

This clonotype was counted a few times. This chain uses TRBV5-5 with TRBJ2-7, with 9 bases lining up with TRBD1. CDR1 SGHKS and CDR2 YYEKEE come from the germline V gene (reference sequence). The J segment lost 1 base and the V segment lost 2 bases, leaving 7 bases of the junction unmatched. CDR3 size: 16 residues. Written as DNA, the CDR3 is TGTGCCAGCAGCTTCTTCGGGACAGGGAGATCCTACGAGCAGTACTTC. Its protein product is CASSFFGTGRSYEQYF.

This clonotype was observed a few times. The CDR3 reads CASSIRTGGIYGYTF. The CDR3 nucleotides are TGTGCCAGCAGTATACGGACAGGGGGTATCTATGGCTACACCTTC. This rearrangement joins TRBV28 to TRBJ1-2, with 10 bases fitting TRBD1. Per germline, CDR1 MDHEN and CDR2 SYDVKM. CDR3 length equals 15 residues. The ends lost 5 bases at V and 4 bases at J; junction bases unmatched: 7.

This chain links TRBV7-7 with TRBJ2-2; unclear D gene. The germline V and J ends were trimmed by 5 bases and 4 bases, with 14 bases remaining between them. Germline loops: CDR1 SSHAT, CDR2 FNYEAQ (reference sequence). The CDR3 runs to 15 residues. Here the CDR3 DNA reads TGTGCCAGCAGCCCCGCCAATTCAGGCACCGGGGAGCTGTTTTTT. Translation gives CASSPANSGTGELFF. Looking up the rest from reference TRBV7-7 and TRBJ2-2 gives the full variable domain: GAGVSQSPRYKVTKRGQDVTLRCDPISSHATLYWYQQALGQGPEFLTYFNYEAQPDKSGLPSDRFSAERPEGSISTLTIQRTEQRDSAMYRCASSPANSGTGELFFGEGSRLTVL.

This clonotype was observed many times. The V call is TRBV20-1, the J call TRBJ2-3; D is perhaps TRBD1 (6 bases). This CDR3 has 14 residues. Germline assignment: CDR1 DFQATT and CDR2 SNEGSKA (reference sequence). V was clipped by 5 bases and J by 3 bases, with 15 bases between them. The CDR3 DNA sequence: TGCAGTGCTCGAGGGCAGGGGATTACAGATACGCAGTATTTT. This sequence encodes CSARGQGITDTQYF.

The V and J genes are TRBV12-3 or TRBV12-4 and TRBJ2-2, with TRBD2 identical over 12 bases. The ends lost 4 bases at V and 3 bases at J; junction bases unmatched: 6. This CDR3 contains 17 residues. The CDR3 DNA is TGTGCCAGCAGTTCTGGACTAGCGGGGACAGACACCGGGGAGCTGTTTTTT. Protein: CASSSGLAGTDTGELFF.

This clonotype was observed a handful of times. The chain recombines TRBV9 with TRBJ2-1; TRBD1 matches 8 bases. With V trimmed by 1 base and J by 6 bases, 6 bases remained unmatched. Per the germline V gene, CDR1 is SGDLS and CDR2 is YYNGEE. The CDR3 spans 15 residues. As DNA, the CDR3 is TGTGCCAGCAGCGTAACGCAGGGGGCGGGCAATGAGCAGTTCTTC. It yields the protein CASSVTQGAGNEQFF.

Ten or more counts support this clonotype. The chain couples TRBV5-1 to TRBJ2-7; D unclear. V was clipped by 3 bases and J by 1 base, with 8 bases between them. This CDR3 is built from 13 residues. The germline V gene has CDR1 SGHRS and CDR2 YFSETQ. The CDR3 nucleotides are TGCGCCAGCAGCTATGGACGGTCCTACGAGCAGTACTTC. Protein: CASSYGRSYEQYF.